This entry is about one T cell receptor beta chain. The data were obtained in a study of patients and donors after allogeneic stem cell transplantation. The V gene end was trimmed by 3 bases and the J gene end by 2 bases; junction bases not matched to a gene: 2. In germline, CDR1 is SGDLS, CDR2 YYNGEE. CDR3 length: 15 amino acids. TCRdb reprocessed the RT-PCR reads via MiXCR and lists one record per CDR3 protein. This repertoire shows 90,000 to 120,000 distinct CDR3 sequences, around 35% found once; its top ten account for 27%. The chain has TRBV9 and TRBJ2-1, with 10 bases identical to TRBD2. The specimen was blood, either unsorted or a sorted T cell fraction (not recorded which). The source is a human donor who was either an allogeneic HSCT recipient or a stem cell or donor lymphocyte infusion donor (not recorded which). It is not recorded whose cells these are; they may come from a transplant donor. CDR3 in DNA: TGTGCCAGCAGCGCCGGGACTAGCGCCTACAATGAGCAGTTCTTC. This encodes CASSAGTSAYNEQFF.